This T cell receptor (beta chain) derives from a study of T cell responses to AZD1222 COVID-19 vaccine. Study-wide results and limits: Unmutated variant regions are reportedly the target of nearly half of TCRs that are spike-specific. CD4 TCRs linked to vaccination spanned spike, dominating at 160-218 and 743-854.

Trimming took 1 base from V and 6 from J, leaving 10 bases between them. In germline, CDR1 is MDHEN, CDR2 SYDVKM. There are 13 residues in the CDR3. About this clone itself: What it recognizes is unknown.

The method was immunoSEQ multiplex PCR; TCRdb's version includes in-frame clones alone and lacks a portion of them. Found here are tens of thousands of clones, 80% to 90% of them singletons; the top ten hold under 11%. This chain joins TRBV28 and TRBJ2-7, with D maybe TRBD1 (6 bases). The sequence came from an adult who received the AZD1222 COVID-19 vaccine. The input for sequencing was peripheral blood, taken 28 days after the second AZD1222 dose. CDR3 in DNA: TGTGCCAGCAGTTTATTGGACAGATCCGAGCAGTACTTC. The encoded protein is CASSLLDRSEQYF.